Following are 9 T cell receptor beta chains from one sample sequenced in a study of blood T cell repertoires in COVID-19. The repertoire was sequenced with immunoSEQ multiplex PCR; TCRdb's copy has only in-frame clones and lacks some. The sample has tens of thousands of clones; roughly 83% are singletons. Sequenced: peripheral blood. Receptor source: a man aged 50 to 60 with acute or convalescent COVID-19.

The rearrangement joins TRBV11-2 to TRBJ2-5; maybe TRBD2 (6 bases). Trimming removed 4 bases at V and 1 base at J, with 16 bases between. The CDR3 length is 16 residues. Germline assignment: CDR1 SGHAT and CDR2 FQNNGV. In DNA, the CDR3 is TGTGCCAGCAGCTCCCGACCCGGAGGGCTCCAAGAGACCCAGTACTTC. Translated: CASSSRPGGLQETQYF.

The chain uses TRBV7-3 and TRBJ2-3; 7 positions match TRBD2. The germline gives CDR1 SGHTA, CDR2 FQGTGA. Trimming cost V 0 bases and J 4 bases; bases outside gene matches: 4. The CDR3 sequence is 15 residues long. CDR3 sequence (DNA): TGTGCCAGCAGCTTAACAGGGACTACCTCAGATACGCAGTATTTT. Translation gives CASSLTGTTSDTQYF.

This clone was observed once. The chain is built from TRBV12-3 or TRBV12-4 and TRBJ1-4; D perhaps matches TRBD1 (5 bases). V dropped 3 bases and J dropped 16 bases, with 12 bases sitting between them. The length of the CDR3 is 11 residues. Written as DNA, the CDR3 is TGTGCCAGCAGTTTCGGGGGAGTACCGTTTTTT. Translation: CASSFGGVPFF.

This rearrangement joins TRBV5-1 to TRBJ2-7, with 7 bases matching TRBD1. This CDR3 spans 13 amino acids. Trimming took 4 bases from V and 3 from J; bases not matched to a gene: 4. CDR1 SGHRS and CDR2 YFSETQ come from the germline V gene. The CDR3 loop is CASSKWDSYEQYF. CDR3 nucleotide sequence: TGCGCCAGCAGCAAATGGGACAGCTACGAGCAGTACTTC.

The CDR3 region is CASSLGGGLDNEQFF. The CDR3 DNA sequence: TGTGCCAGCAGCTTAGGGGGGGGCCTTGACAATGAGCAGTTCTTC. This chain connects TRBV7-2 to TRBJ2-1, with a tentative D call TRBD2 (7 bases). V was pared by 1 base and J by 5 bases, with 12 bases between. The CDR3 runs 15 residues. Germline CDR1 is SGHTA and CDR2 is FQGNSA. Complete variable domain (other parts from reference TRBV7-2 and TRBJ2-1): GAGVSQSPSNKVTEKGKDVELRCDPISGHTALYWYRQSLGQGLEFLIYFQGNSAPDKSGLPSDRFSAERTGGSVSTLTIQRTQQEDSAVYLCASSLGGGLDNEQFFGPGTRLTVL.

In DNA, the CDR3 is TGTGCCAGCAGTCGAAACAGGGAATGGGATTCACCCCTCCACTTT. Translated: CASSRNREWDSPLHF. V and J are TRBV6-6 and TRBJ1-6; D is possibly TRBD1 (6 bases). Germline V gene data show CDR1 as MNHNY and CDR2 as SVGAGI (reference sequence). Trimming left V 5 bases short and J 8 bases short, with 16 bases between. CDR3 length: 15 amino acids.

J is TRBJ2-7 and V is TRBV29-1; 11 bases align to TRBD2. With V trimmed by 1 base and J by 4 bases, 15 bases remained unmatched. This CDR3 contains 18 residues. Per germline, CDR1 SQVTM and CDR2 ANQGSEA. CDR3: CSVEALPELAGGSYEQYF. The CDR3 nucleotides are TGCAGCGTTGAAGCCCTCCCGGAGCTAGCGGGGGGTTCGTACGAGCAGTACTTC.

This chain uses TRBV5-8 with TRBJ1-1; D is unresolved. Looked up from germline, CDR1 is SGHTS and CDR2 is YDEGEE. This CDR3 spans 16 amino acids. V shed 0 bases and J shed 3 bases, with 15 bases lying between them. CDR3 DNA sequence: TGTGCCAGCAGCTTGGCTGGGTACGACCGGGACACTGAAGCTTTCTTT. This translates into CASSLAGYDRDTEAFF.

This clone showed up just once. The genes are TRBV25-1 and TRBJ1-5; TRBD1 is a possible D gene (5 bases). This CDR3 has 14 amino acids. CDR1 and CDR2 from the germline V gene are MGHDK and SYGVNS. The germline V and J ends were trimmed by 7 bases and 8 bases, with 18 bases remaining between them. In nucleotides, the CDR3 is TGTGCCAGCACCATGGGGGAGGAGGATGAGCCCCAGCATTTT. Protein product: CASTMGEEDEPQHF.